One and the same sample provided the 8 T cell receptor beta chains below, sequenced in a study of OX40 agonist ivuxolimab in advanced cancers. Only in-frame clones appear in the TCRdb table, and some are missing; sequencing was by immunoSEQ multiplex PCR. The table includes 52,000 or so clones, about 88% detected once. The source was CD4+ or CD8+ T cells sorted from blood, collected in a trial of the OX40 agonist ivuxolimab. These receptors all stem from an adult with an advanced solid tumor such as melanoma, head and neck, liver or kidney cancer.

The rearrangement joins TRBV6-5 to TRBJ2-7; D is unresolved. Trimming took off 2 bases at V and 7 bases at J, with 9 bases between the two ends. The CDR3 extends over 12 amino acids. Germline V gene sequence: CDR1 MNHEY, CDR2 SVGAGI. DNA for the CDR3: TGTGCCAGCAGTTACAAGCTCGGAGAGCAGTACTTC. The encoded protein is CASSYKLGEQYF.

The chain recombines TRBV6-5 with TRBJ1-3; D unresolved. The CDR3 length is 11 residues. From germline, CDR1 is MNHEY and CDR2 SVGAGI. Between the trimmed V and J ends, which lost 7 bases and 4 bases, there was a span of 5 bases. CDR3 region: CASIFGNTIYF. Written as DNA, the CDR3 is TGTGCCAGCATCTTCGGAAACACCATATATTTT.

This clone was recorded once. This rearrangement joins TRBV11-2 to TRBJ2-5, with 9 bases lining up with TRBD2. Per the germline V gene, CDR1 is SGHAT and CDR2 is FQNNGV. Trimming took 1 base from V and 2 from J; bases not matched to a gene: 8. This CDR3 region has 17 residues. CDR3 sequence: CASSLGGLRGGQETQYF. In nucleotides, the CDR3 is TGTGCCAGCAGCTTAGGTGGTTTGCGGGGGGGTCAAGAGACCCAGTACTTC.

The chain has TRBV6-1 and TRBJ2-5; D not certain. CDR1 is MNHNS, CDR2 SASEGT, per germline. Trimming removed 8 bases from V and 1 base from J, with 2 bases in between. This CDR3 has 10 residues. CDR3: CASSQETQYF. The DNA of the CDR3 is TGTGCCAGCTCCCAAGAGACCCAGTACTTC.

This rearrangement joins TRBV5-1 to TRBJ2-1; the D gene is possibly TRBD2 (6 bases). Germline V lookup: CDR1 SGHRS, CDR2 YFSETQ. Trimming stripped 3 bases from V and 4 bases from J, with 11 bases between. The CDR3 loop spans 14 amino acids. In DNA form, the CDR3 reads TGCGCCAGCAGCTCGGAGGGGACTTACAATGAGCAGTTCTTC. Translating it yields CASSSEGTYNEQFF.

This chain uses TRBV19 with TRBJ2-1; D perhaps matches TRBD1 (5 bases). Trimming stripped 5 bases from V and 3 bases from J, with 14 bases between. Germline CDR1 LNHDA, CDR2 SQIVND (reference sequence). The CDR3 is made up of 15 amino acids. The CDR3 here is CASSYSPQGYNEQFF. The CDR3 DNA reads TGTGCCAGTAGTTACAGCCCCCAGGGCTACAATGAGCAGTTCTTC.

The genes are TRBV14 and TRBJ2-1; D gene unclear. Trimming shortened V by 4 bases and J by 8 bases, and 9 bases separated the two germline ends. Germline V CDR1 and CDR2: SGHDN, FVKESK. The length of the CDR3 is 12 residues. CDR3 region: CASSPTRHEQFF. The CDR3 DNA is TGTGCCAGCAGCCCTACCCGGCATGAGCAGTTCTTC.

This rearrangement joins TRBV9 to TRBJ1-3; no firm D call. Per germline, CDR1 SGDLS and CDR2 YYNGEE. This CDR3 contains 14 residues. V was cut by 0 bases and J by 4 bases, with 8 bases left in between. CDR3 sequence: CASSVAGGGNTIYF. The CDR3 DNA is TGTGCCAGCAGCGTAGCTGGCGGAGGAAACACCATATATTTT.